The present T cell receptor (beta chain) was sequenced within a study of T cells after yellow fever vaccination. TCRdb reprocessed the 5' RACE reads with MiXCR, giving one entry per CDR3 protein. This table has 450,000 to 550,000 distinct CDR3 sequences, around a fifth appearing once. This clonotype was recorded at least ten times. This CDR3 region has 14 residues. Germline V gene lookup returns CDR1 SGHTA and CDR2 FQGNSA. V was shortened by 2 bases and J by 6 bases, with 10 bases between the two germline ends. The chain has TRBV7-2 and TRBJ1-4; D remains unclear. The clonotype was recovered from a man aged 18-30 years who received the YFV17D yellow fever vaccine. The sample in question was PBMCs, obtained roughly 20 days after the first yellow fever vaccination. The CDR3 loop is CASSLSRAHEKLFF. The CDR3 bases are TGTGCCAGCAGCTTATCCAGAGCCCATGAAAAACTGTTTTTT.